This T cell receptor (beta chain) emerged from a study of T cell responses to AZD1222 COVID-19 vaccine. Study context: Pooled together were second doses at about 4 or about 12 weeks.

About this clone itself: What it binds is unknown.

Data came from immunoSEQ multiplex PCR; TCRdb stores just in-frame clones and leaves some out. Here the sample spans approximately 50,000 clones, over 70% being singletons. This CDR3 comprises 17 residues. The V segment lost 3 bases and the J segment 8 bases; nucleotides outside the gene matches: 11. The V gene's germline CDR1 is SGHAT and CDR2 FQNNGV. Study outcomes and limitations: Most donors were white British, females outnumbered males, and clonal diversity was possibly underestimated.

The source of this sequence is an adult in good health. Source: peripheral blood, taken on day 0 of AZD1222 vaccination. The gene calls are TRBV11-2 and TRBJ2-1; 12 bases map to TRBD2. CDR3 sequence (DNA): TGTGCCAGCAGCTTCGGCACTAGCGGGAGGTGGGGTGATGAGCAGTTCTTC. This sequence encodes CASSFGTSGRWGDEQFF.